This entry lists 23 T cell receptor beta chains sequenced from one sample in a study of blood T cell repertoires in COVID-19. TCRdb's table, derived via immunoSEQ multiplex PCR, lists solely in-frame clones and lacks some. The data contain over 55,000 clones, about four fifths of them singletons. Sequencing used PBMCs or T cells enriched from blood (not recorded which). These receptor sequences come from a woman aged 35 to 49 with acute COVID-19.

The chain couples TRBV7-2 to TRBJ1-2, with D tentatively TRBD1 (6 bases). V was shortened by 2 bases and J by 13 bases, with 20 bases between the two germline ends. This CDR3 comprises 14 residues. Germline-derived CDR1 and CDR2 are SGHTA and FQGNSA. CDR3 region: CASSLKREQGRITF. CDR3 bases: TGTGCCAGCAGCTTAAAAAGAGAACAGGGAAGAATCACCTTC.

The CDR3 DNA sequence: TGTGCCAGCTTGGTGGAGGCGGGTGAAAAACTGTTTTTT. Translated, it gives CASLVEAGEKLFF. This chain links TRBV2 with TRBJ1-4, with D unclear. Per the germline V gene, CDR1 is SNHLY and CDR2 is FYNNEI. The V gene lost 8 bases and the J gene lost 7 bases, with 14 bases spanning the gap. The CDR3 length is 13 residues.

The V gene is TRBV15, the J gene TRBJ1-1; the D is unclear. Trimming cost V 1 base and J 2 bases, with 11 bases left between them. This CDR3 is built from 15 residues. Germline loops: CDR1 LNHNV, CDR2 YYDKDF (reference sequence). CDR3 sequence reads: CATSRVRITNTEAFF. CDR3 bases: TGTGCCACCAGCAGAGTCAGGATAACTAACACTGAAGCTTTCTTT.

The table lists this clone with a count of one. This chain connects TRBV5-1 to TRBJ2-4; 10 positions match TRBD1. With 4 bases clipped from V and 8 bases from J, the junction kept 3 bases outside the gene matches. The CDR3 totals 13 residues. Germline V lookup: CDR1 SGHRS, CDR2 YFSETQ. The CDR3 DNA follows: TGCGCCAGCAGCCCCGGGACAGGGGACATTCAGTACTTC. Translation gives CASSPGTGDIQYF.

This clone was detected once. This chain joins TRBV5-1 and TRBJ1-4; D remains unclear. Looked up from germline, CDR1 is SGHRS and CDR2 is YFSETQ. Trimming took off 3 bases at V and 1 base at J, with 13 bases between the two ends. This CDR3 has 16 amino acids. The CDR3 DNA follows: TGCGCCAGCAGCTCGAGGACGGGAGGAACTAATGAAAAACTGTTTTTT. Translation gives CASSSRTGGTNEKLFF.

The chain couples TRBV14 to TRBJ1-3; perhaps TRBD1 as D (6 bases). Germline CDR1 is SGHDN and CDR2 is FVKESK. The CDR3 extends over 17 amino acids. V was cut by 3 bases and J by 2 bases, with 17 bases left in between. The CDR3 DNA sequence: TGTGCCAGCAGCCATATGGGGGGGCTAGACGCTGGAAACACCATATATTTT. Protein sequence: CASSHMGGLDAGNTIYF.

V is TRBV19 and J is TRBJ1-6; tentatively, D is TRBD1 (6 bases). The length of the CDR3 is 15 residues. Trimming left V 2 bases short and J 5 bases short, with 10 bases between. Germline V CDR1 and CDR2: LNHDA, SQIVND (reference sequence). As DNA, the CDR3 is TGTGCCAGTAGTATATCGACAGGCCATAATTCACCCCTCCACTTT. It is translated as CASSISTGHNSPLHF. The variable domain in full, completed from reference TRBV19 and TRBJ1-6, reads DGGITQSPKYLFRKEGQNVTLSCEQNLNHDAMYWYRQDPGQGLRLIYYSQIVNDFQKGDIAEGYSVSREKKESFPLTVTSAQKNPTAFYLCASSISTGHNSPLHFGNGTRLTVT.

The chain is built from TRBV11-2 and TRBJ2-1, with unresolved D. The V end was cut by 3 bases, the J end by 7 bases, with 13 bases between. The germline CDR1 and CDR2 sequences are SGHAT and FQNNGV. This CDR3 comprises 14 residues. The chain's CDR3 is CASSFPPETNEQFF. CDR3 nucleotides: TGTGCCAGCAGCTTCCCCCCGGAGACTAATGAGCAGTTCTTC.

This clone was counted only a few times. The rearrangement links TRBV11-1 to TRBJ1-2; D gene uncertain. Trimming left V 0 bases short and J 3 bases short, with 11 bases between. The CDR3 has 15 residues. Germline CDR1 reads SGHAT; CDR2 reads FQDESV (reference sequence). CDR3 bases: TGTGCCAGCAGCTTAGCGGGAGCCGGCGACTATGGCTACACCTTC. Protein product: CASSLAGAGDYGYTF. The full variable domain, completed using reference TRBV11-1 and TRBJ1-2, is EAEVAQSPRYKITEKSQAVAFWCDPISGHATLYWYRQILGQGPELLVQFQDESVVDDSQLPKDRFSAERLKGVDSTLKIQPAELGDSAMYLCASSLAGAGDYGYTFGSGTRLTVV.

V and J are TRBV13 and TRBJ1-5; D is undetermined. Germline-derived CDR1 and CDR2 are PRHDT and FYEKMQ (reference sequence). There are 15 residues in the CDR3. Trimming left V 5 bases short and J 5 bases short, with 16 bases between. CDR3: CASSRGFGADQPQHF. The CDR3 DNA sequence: TGTGCCAGCAGCCGCGGTTTCGGAGCCGATCAGCCCCAGCATTTT.

V and J are TRBV18 and TRBJ2-5, with D possibly being TRBD2 (5 bases). Between the trimmed V and J ends, which lost 1 base and 2 bases, there was a span of 8 bases. The CDR3 has 14 residues. Germline CDR1 and CDR2: KGHSH and LQKENI. This CDR3 is CASSPQSGQETQYF. The CDR3 DNA sequence: TGTGCCAGCTCACCACAGTCGGGACAAGAGACCCAGTACTTC.

The CDR3 nucleotides read TGTGCCAGCAGTTACGACGTAGCGGGAGGGAGGGGGACCGGGGAGCTGTTTTTT. Residues: CASSYDVAGGRGTGELFF. This rearrangement joins TRBV6-2 or TRBV6-3 to TRBJ2-2; 11 nucleotides line up with TRBD2. CDR3 length: 18 amino acids. V shed 2 bases and J 5 bases; nucleotides not matched to a gene: 10. Germline V gives CDR1 MNHEY, CDR2 SVGEGT.

This chain connects TRBV29-1 to TRBJ2-2; 9 bases line up with TRBD1. Germline V gene sequence: CDR1 SQVTM, CDR2 ANQGSEA. The V segment lost 3 bases and the J segment 4 bases; nucleotides outside the gene matches: 3. The CDR3 runs to 14 residues. CDR3 bases: TGCAGCGTTGATGGACAGGGGATCACCGGGGAGCTGTTTTTT. This sequence encodes CSVDGQGITGELFF.

V is TRBV7-2 and J is TRBJ2-5, with 10 bases matching TRBD2. The CDR3 extends over 16 amino acids. The germline CDR1 and CDR2 sequences are SGHTA and FQGNSA. The V segment lost 1 base and the J segment 2 bases; nucleotides outside the gene matches: 4. The CDR3 bases are TGTGCCAGCAGCTTAGGGGGACTAGCGAGGCAAGAGACCCAGTACTTC. Its protein is CASSLGGLARQETQYF.

V is TRBV21-1 and J is TRBJ2-1; the table's D call, TRBD1, was not checked against the DNA. TRBV21-1 represents a pseudogene. The CDR3 has 18 residues. Written as DNA, the CDR3 is TGTGCCAGCAGCAAAGCTCGCGACAGGGGGTTCTCCTACAATGAGCAGTTCTTC. This gives the protein CASSKARDRGFSYNEQFF.

The genes are TRBV28 and TRBJ2-5; possibly TRBD2 for D (6 bases). From germline, CDR1 is MDHEN and CDR2 SYDVKM. The length of the CDR3 is 14 residues. Trimming shortened V by 3 bases and J by 5 bases, and 13 bases separated the two germline ends. The CDR3 is CASSFGREVETQYF. Here the CDR3 DNA reads TGTGCCAGCAGTTTCGGTAGGGAGGTGGAGACCCAGTACTTC.

CDR3 loop: CASSFYPGSHEAFF. The CDR3 nucleotides are TGTGCCAGCAGCTTTTATCCGGGGTCCCACGAAGCTTTCTTT. V usage is TRBV11-2 and J usage is TRBJ1-1, with no clear D. The V gene lost 3 bases and the J gene lost 8 bases, with 16 bases spanning the gap. Germline V lookup: CDR1 SGHAT, CDR2 FQNNGV. The CDR3 contains 14 residues. The variable domain in full, with the rest retrieved from reference TRBV11-2 and TRBJ1-1, is EAGVAQSPRYKIIEKRQSVAFWCNPISGHATLYWYQQILGQGPKLLIQFQNNGVVDDSQLPKDRFSAERLKGVDSTLKIQPAKLEDSAVYLCASSFYPGSHEAFFGQGTRLTVV.

This chain links TRBV19 with TRBJ2-1; 12 bases align to TRBD1. V lost 6 bases and J lost 2; bases outside the gene matches: 5. This CDR3 is built from 16 residues. CDR1 and CDR2 from the germline V gene are LNHDA and SQIVND (reference sequence). DNA of the CDR3: TGTGCCAGTAGGAATAGGGACAGGGGGCCCTACAATGAGCAGTTCTTC. The encoded protein is CASRNRDRGPYNEQFF.

CDR3 sequence (DNA): TGTGCCAGCAGTCCTGACGGGAGCAACGAGCAGTACTTC. The encoded protein is CASSPDGSNEQYF. The chain joins TRBV6-6 to TRBJ2-7; D is perhaps TRBD2 (6 bases). The CDR3 totals 13 residues. CDR1 and CDR2 from the germline V gene are MNHNY and SVGAGI (reference sequence). V gave up 5 bases and J gave up 5 bases, with 13 bases separating them.

The chain employs TRBV28 and TRBJ1-2, with D possibly matching TRBD1 (6 bases). Per the germline V gene, CDR1 is MDHEN and CDR2 is SYDVKM. The CDR3 is made up of 15 amino acids. V was clipped by 6 bases and J by 7 bases, with 21 bases between them. The CDR3 nucleotides are TGTGCCAGCAGGGGACCGGCAGGGGTGCCCCCTGGCTACACCTTC. It encodes CASRGPAGVPPGYTF.

The V and J genes are TRBV12-5 and TRBJ2-1; D may be TRBD1 (5 bases). The germline V and J ends were trimmed by 2 bases and 6 bases, with 11 bases remaining between them. This CDR3 spans 14 amino acids. Germline V gene data show CDR1 as LGHNT and CDR2 as FRNRAP. The CDR3 here is CASGLTGARNEQFF. The CDR3 DNA reads as TGTGCTAGTGGTTTGACAGGAGCCCGCAATGAGCAGTTCTTC.

The chain has TRBV28 and TRBJ1-1; no definite D call. The V gene lost 3 bases and the J gene lost 7 bases, with 12 bases spanning the gap. Germline assignment: CDR1 MDHEN and CDR2 SYDVKM. The CDR3 consists of 13 residues. CDR3 region: CASSFPTGIEAFF. CDR3 sequence (DNA): TGTGCCAGCAGTTTTCCGACCGGGATTGAAGCTTTCTTT.

V and J are TRBV7-6 and TRBJ2-3; 11 nucleotides align to TRBD2. CDR1 is SGHVS, CDR2 FNYEAQ, per germline. This CDR3 is built from 18 residues. With 1 base clipped from V and 0 bases from J, the junction kept 6 bases outside the gene matches. Here the CDR3 DNA reads TGTGCCAGCAGCTTAGAACTAGCGGGGGAGATTAGCACAGATACGCAGTATTTT. Protein: CASSLELAGEISTDTQYF.